This T cell receptor (beta chain) appears in the sequencing data of a study of beta chain features in type 1 diabetes. Overall study results and limits: Type 1 diabetes patients had fewer VDJ junction insertions and more deletions. All four CD4+ subsets from Type 1 diabetes patients carried moderately but significantly shorter TCRB CDR3s. Patients showed naive, central memory and Treg TCRB repertoires that appeared more similar than those of healthy donors.

Germline CDR1 is KGHSH and CDR2 is LQKENI. The CDR3 is 16 residues long. Trimming removed 1 base at V and 0 bases at J, with 12 bases between. Staining for CD45RO/CCR7/CD25/CD127/CD95/CD27 allowed sorting of CD4+ naive, central memory, regulatory and stem cell-like memory cells. Expressed TCRB transcripts were sequenced, since all the RNA that had been isolated was reverse transcribed. Repertoires were generated with immunoSEQ multiplex PCR, while TCRdb's copy carries only in-frame clones and drops some. The sample records some 900,000 clones, 15% to 20% being singletons. This clone was observed a handful of times. Its antigen is still unknown.

This chain links TRBV18 with TRBJ1-2; D unresolved. This TCR came from a woman under 30 in good health. The specimen was naive CD4+ T cells from blood. The CDR3 here is CASSPQLQPANYGYTF. The CDR3 region has the DNA TGTGCCAGCTCACCACAACTTCAGCCCGCTAACTATGGCTACACCTTC.